These 11 T cell receptor beta chains share one sample of origin, sequenced in a study of monozygotic twins with inflammatory bowel disease. TCRdb reanalyzed the 5' RACE reads and collapses them to one entry per CDR3 protein, without DNA. The sample shows 150,000 or so distinct CDR3 sequences, and roughly 7% sits with its ten largest clones. The sequencing input was blood. These receptors were collected from a human donor with ulcerative colitis or Crohn's disease, or a healthy co-twin of an affected twin (not recorded which).

The rearrangement uses TRBV7-8 and TRBJ2-3; no DNA is available, so the TRBD2 call from TCRdb remains unchecked. Germline V gives CDR1 SGHVS, CDR2 FQNEAQ. The CDR3 has 16 residues. The CDR3: CASSSRLAGALDTQYF.

The chain carries TRBV20-1 and TRBJ1-5; the TCRdb D gene call, TRBD1, has no DNA to confirm it. The CDR3 contains 12 residues. Germline CDR1 DFQATT, CDR2 SNEGSKA (reference sequence). The CDR3 is CSADRDNQPQHF.

This chain connects TRBV6-1 to TRBJ1-3; checking the TCRdb D call of TRBD1 is not possible without DNA. CDR3 length: 15 amino acids. The germline V gene encodes CDR1 MNHNS and CDR2 SASEGT. The CDR3 protein is CASKSAGVTGNTIYF.

The CDR3 is CASSFRGLSNQPQHF. The chain carries TRBV27 and TRBJ1-5. The length of the CDR3 is 15 residues. Germline assignment: CDR1 MNHEY and CDR2 SMNVEV (reference sequence).

The rearrangement links TRBV20-1 to TRBJ2-7; the TRBD1 assignment by TCRdb is unverifiable without DNA. Germline CDR1 reads DFQATT; CDR2 reads SNEGSKA (reference sequence). The CDR3 is 12 residues long. The CDR3 spells CSAPKTGWEQYF.

J is TRBJ1-6 and V is TRBV6-5; TCRdb picks TRBD1, but there is no DNA to check that call. This CDR3 is 14 amino acids long. CDR1 and CDR2 (germline): MNHEY, SVGAGI. The CDR3 region is CASSYQGGNSPLHF.

The chain links TRBV28 to TRBJ2-5; the D call of TRBD1 rests on TCRdb alone, since no DNA is present to check it. This CDR3 is 16 amino acids long. Germline V lookup: CDR1 MDHEN, CDR2 SYDVKM. CDR3 loop: CASIRTRDRGLETQYF.

CDR3 sequence: CASSQDQGGNQPQHF. This chain links TRBV18 with TRBJ1-5; lacking DNA, the TRBD1 call made by TCRdb goes unchecked. CDR3 size: 15 residues. Germline V gene sequence: CDR1 KGHSH, CDR2 LQKENI. The variable domain in full, with the rest retrieved from reference TRBV18 and TRBJ1-5, is NAGVMQNPRHLVRRRGQEARLRCSPMKGHSHVYWYRQLPEEGLKFMVYLQKENIIDESGMPKERFSAEFPKEGPSILRIQQVVRGDSAAYFCASSQDQGGNQPQHFGDGTRLSIL.

V is TRBV18 and J is TRBJ2-3; TCRdb names TRBD2, which stays unverified in the absence of DNA. The germline CDR1 and CDR2 sequences are KGHSH and LQKENI. This CDR3 comprises 17 residues. The CDR3 reads CASSPMFQGGSTDTQYF.

The V and J genes are TRBV7-2 and TRBJ2-5. CDR3 length equals 17 residues. Per the germline V gene, CDR1 is SGHTA and CDR2 is FQGNSA. The CDR3 region is CASSLYMHVNSQETQYF.

The chain links TRBV2 to TRBJ1-2; TCRdb indicates TRBD1, and absent DNA this call remains unverified. Per germline, CDR1 SNHLY and CDR2 FYNNEI. The CDR3 sequence is 14 residues long. CDR3 sequence reads: CASSGDRGESGYTF.